This entry lists 31 T cell receptor beta chains sequenced from one sample in a study of persistence of HIV-infected CD4 T cells. These receptors are not linked to any known antigen. Overlapping HIV-1 Gag 15-mer peptides at approximately 0.96 ug per peptide per mL were used. Sorting selected CD4+ T cells upregulating both CD40 ligand and CD69. The immunoSEQ assay was version 4, run in survey mode. Produced via immunoSEQ multiplex PCR; TCRdb's table is partial and in-frame only. This table holds about 27,000 clones, 74% found once. The material was CD4+ T cells sorted from PBMCs after approximately 20-hour stimulation, obtained from a patient who received antiretroviral therapy. The receptor set was obtained from an adult man with HIV who was CMV-seropositive.

The chain employs TRBV27 and TRBJ1-5, with 9 bases fitting TRBD1. V was pared by 3 bases and J by 0 bases, with 6 bases of the junction left unmatched. The CDR3 loop spans 17 amino acids. From germline, CDR1 is MNHEY and CDR2 SMNVEV (reference sequence). The DNA of the CDR3 is TGTGCCAGCAGTTTCCCGGACAGGGGCATTAGCAATCAGCCCCAGCATTTT. Translated, it gives CASSFPDRGISNQPQHF.

Only a few counts were recorded for this clone. V is TRBV27 and J is TRBJ2-3; 7 nucleotides align to TRBD1. J lost 8 bases, V lost 5 bases, and 16 bases had no gene match. The CDR3 contains 16 residues. Germline loops: CDR1 MNHEY, CDR2 SMNVEV (reference sequence). DNA for the CDR3: TGTGCCAGCAGTCTCGTAGTGGGACAGAACATCCGTACGCAGTATTTT. It yields the protein CASSLVVGQNIRTQYF.

This chain links TRBV3-1 (or the pseudogene TRBV3-2) with TRBJ2-7; the match to TRBD1 covers 9 bases. Germline assignment: CDR1 LGHDT and CDR2 YNNKEL (reference sequence). V lost 6 bases and J lost 2; bases outside the gene matches: 8. This CDR3 has 15 amino acids. In DNA, the CDR3 is TGTGCCAGCAGTAATCCGGGACAGGGCACCTACGAGCAGTACTTC. It is translated as CASSNPGQGTYEQYF.

The chain combines TRBV28 with TRBJ2-7; unclear D gene. The CDR3 length is 13 residues. Germline CDR1 and CDR2: MDHEN and SYDVKM. V was trimmed by 5 bases and J by 4 bases, leaving 12 bases between them. Here the CDR3 DNA reads TGTGCCAGCAGTACGGGCGATGCTTACGAGCAGTACTTC. Its protein is CASSTGDAYEQYF.

CDR3 sequence reads: CASSQLDNSPLHF. In DNA form, the CDR3 reads TGTGCCAGCAGCCAACTGGATAATTCACCCCTCCACTTT. V is TRBV3-1 (or the pseudogene TRBV3-2) and J is TRBJ1-6; D remains ambiguous. Trimming removed 2 bases from V and 5 bases from J, with 4 bases in between. Per germline, CDR1 LGHDT and CDR2 YNNKEL (reference sequence). The CDR3 runs 13 residues.

The chain combines TRBV7-2 with TRBJ1-3; 7 bases align to TRBD1. The J segment lost 6 bases and the V segment lost 2 bases, leaving 4 bases of the junction unmatched. Germline-derived CDR1 and CDR2 are SGHTA and FQGNSA. CDR3 length: 14 residues. The CDR3 sequence: CASSLTGAENTIYF. DNA of the CDR3: TGTGCCAGCAGCTTAACAGGGGCCGAAAACACCATATATTTT.

The J gene is TRBJ1-1, the V gene TRBV9; D call uncertain. V dropped 4 bases and J dropped 1 base, with 11 bases sitting between them. CDR3 size: 14 residues. Germline loops: CDR1 SGDLS, CDR2 YYNGEE. CDR3 sequence reads: CASSPQWQNTEAFF. CDR3 in DNA: TGTGCCAGCAGCCCCCAGTGGCAGAACACTGAAGCTTTCTTT.

This clone has just a few counts. The chain recombines TRBV18 with TRBJ1-1; unclear D gene. Germline assignment: CDR1 KGHSH and CDR2 LQKENI. This CDR3 is built from 14 residues. V lost 0 bases and J 0 bases, leaving 5 bases between the germline ends. DNA of the CDR3: TGTGCCAGCTCACCACCGGCCGTGAACACTGAAGCTTTCTTT. It specifies CASSPPAVNTEAFF.

This rearrangement joins TRBV6-2 or TRBV6-3 to TRBJ1-4, with 7 bases aligning to TRBD1. V lost 2 bases to trimming and J lost 5 bases; unmatched junction nucleotides: 8. Germline V gene sequence: CDR1 MNHEY, CDR2 SVGEGT. The CDR3 totals 16 residues. The CDR3 region has the DNA TGTGCCAGCAGTTACCTCCGGGCAGGGGGGAATGAAAAACTGTTTTTT. Amino acids: CASSYLRAGGNEKLFF.

The chain carries TRBV10-1 and TRBJ1-1, with D perhaps matching TRBD1 (6 bases). Germline CDR1 WNHNN, CDR2 SYGVQD (reference sequence). V was trimmed by 6 bases and J by 3 bases, leaving 11 bases between them. CDR3 length: 13 residues. This CDR3 is CASRRGWDTEAFF. CDR3 in DNA: TGCGCCAGCAGGAGGGGGTGGGACACTGAAGCTTTCTTT.

This clone showed up just once. V usage is TRBV7-3 and J usage is TRBJ2-3, with D perhaps TRBD1 (5 bases). The CDR3 spans 16 residues. V shed 3 bases and J shed 1 base, with 14 bases lying between them. CDR1 is SGHTA, CDR2 FQGTGA, per germline. CDR3 in amino acids: CASSLRQSGGTDTQYF. The CDR3 DNA sequence: TGTGCCAGCAGCTTGCGACAGTCTGGGGGCACAGATACGCAGTATTTT.

This clone showed up just a few times. V usage is TRBV4-2 and J usage is TRBJ2-7; a weak D match, TRBD2 (6 bases). V gave up 2 bases and J gave up 2 bases, with 10 bases separating them. This CDR3 has 14 amino acids. Germline assignment: CDR1 LGHNA and CDR2 YNFKEQ. Written as DNA, the CDR3 is TGTGCCAGCAGCCAACAGGAGGGTCCCTACGAGCAGTACTTC. Residues: CASSQQEGPYEQYF.

The chain is built from TRBV19 and TRBJ2-1, with D tentatively TRBD2 (6 bases). The V and J ends lost 7 bases and 1 base respectively, with 11 bases between them. Germline-derived CDR1 and CDR2 are LNHDA and SQIVND (reference sequence). The CDR3 consists of 14 residues. CDR3 sequence (DNA): TGTGCCAGTACGAGAGGGAGGTCCTACAATGAGCAGTTCTTC. It encodes CASTRGRSYNEQFF.

This clone has a handful of counts. The rearrangement links TRBV7-8 to TRBJ1-2; 8 positions agree with TRBD1. The CDR3 contains 15 residues. The trim removed 2 bases at V and 3 bases at J, leaving 5 bases unmatched. Germline V gene sequence: CDR1 SGHVS, CDR2 FQNEAQ. The CDR3 DNA reads as TGTGCCAGCAGCTTATACGGACAGGGCGACTATGGCTACACCTTC. Residues: CASSLYGQGDYGYTF.

The J gene is TRBJ2-3, the V gene TRBV7-3; 7 nucleotides align to TRBD2. Germline CDR1 SGHTA, CDR2 FQGTGA. J gave up 0 bases and V 2 bases, and 11 bases lay outside the gene matches. The CDR3 runs to 18 residues. CDR3 DNA: TGTGCCAGCAGCTTACGTGGTGCCGGGGGGTCTAGCACAGATACGCAGTATTTT. Translating it yields CASSLRGAGGSSTDTQYF.

This chain joins TRBV4-1 and TRBJ2-7; D perhaps matches TRBD2 (5 bases). CDR1 and CDR2 (germline): MGHRA, YSYEKL. Trimming shortened V by 0 bases and J by 5 bases, and 8 bases separated the two germline ends. The CDR3 is 13 amino acids. The chain's CDR3 is CASSQDRGNEQYF. The CDR3 DNA reads TGCGCCAGCAGCCAAGATCGGGGTAACGAGCAGTACTTC.

The genes are TRBV6-6 and TRBJ1-6, with D tentatively TRBD1 (5 bases). Germline V CDR1 and CDR2: MNHNY, SVGAGI (reference sequence). The CDR3 extends over 14 amino acids. The V and J ends lost 0 bases and 11 bases respectively, with 11 bases between them. CDR3 amino acids: CASSYSLQGPPLHF. CDR3 DNA sequence: TGTGCCAGCAGTTACTCGCTTCAGGGACCACCCCTCCACTTT.

Relative to its sample, this clone is medium-sized (0.01 to 0.1%). The chain is built from TRBV5-1 and TRBJ1-4; D ambiguous. This CDR3 has 15 residues. The V end was cut by 0 bases, the J end by 4 bases, with 10 bases between. Per the germline V gene, CDR1 is SGHRS and CDR2 is YFSETQ. CDR3 protein: CASSLAPFGNEKLFF. For the CDR3, the DNA is TGCGCCAGCAGCTTGGCCCCCTTTGGTAATGAAAAACTGTTTTTT.

V is TRBV30 and J is TRBJ1-1; TRBD1 agrees at 7 bases. This CDR3 region has 15 residues. The J segment lost 0 bases and the V segment lost 3 bases, leaving 7 bases of the junction unmatched. Germline V gene data show CDR1 as GTSNPN and CDR2 as SVGIG (reference sequence). CDR3 sequence: CAWSFKTGLNTEAFF. In nucleotides, the CDR3 is TGTGCCTGGAGCTTTAAGACAGGGTTGAACACTGAAGCTTTCTTT.

CDR3 amino acids: CAWSVSRQGRNSPLHF. CDR3 coding DNA: TGTGCCTGGAGTGTATCCCGACAGGGGCGTAATTCACCCCTCCACTTT. The chain joins TRBV30 to TRBJ1-6; TRBD1 matches at 8 bases. The CDR3 consists of 16 residues. Germline assignment: CDR1 GTSNPN and CDR2 SVGIG (reference sequence). V trimming: 0 bases; J trimming: 6 bases; junction bases outside the gene matches: 7.

The chain is built from TRBV5-1 and TRBJ2-1; possibly TRBD1 for D (6 bases). V lost 8 bases, J lost 4 bases, and 7 bases lay in between. CDR1 SGHRS and CDR2 YFSETQ come from the germline V gene. This CDR3 region has 11 residues. The CDR3 DNA sequence: TGCGCCAGTACAGGGTACAATGAGCAGTTCTTC. Its translation is CASTGYNEQFF.

The CDR3 coding sequence is TGCAGCGTTCGGAGCTCTGGGGCCAACGTCCTGACTTTC. Encoded protein: CSVRSSGANVLTF. The chain has TRBV29-1 and TRBJ2-6, with D unclear. V shed 5 bases and J shed 0 bases, with 5 bases lying between them. This CDR3 contains 13 residues. Germline assignment: CDR1 SQVTM and CDR2 ANQGSEA.

The table lists this clone with a count of one. The chain is built from TRBV2 and TRBJ2-2; 13 nucleotides agree with TRBD2. The CDR3 totals 17 residues. Per germline, CDR1 SNHLY and CDR2 FYNNEI. After removal of 6 bases from V and 1 base from J, the junction contained 5 bases not matched to a gene. The CDR3, as DNA: TGTGCCAGCAGCGCACTAGCGGGGGGGCAGAACACCGGGGAGCTGTTTTTT. Encoded protein: CASSALAGGQNTGELFF.

The chain carries TRBV9 and TRBJ2-1, with 7 bases that match TRBD1. Germline CDR1 and CDR2: SGDLS and YYNGEE. This CDR3 comprises 15 residues. V gave up 4 bases and J gave up 0 bases; unmatched junction bases: 4. The CDR3 region is CASSRGTASYNEQFF. The CDR3 bases are TGTGCCAGCAGCCGTGGGACAGCCTCCTACAATGAGCAGTTCTTC.

The chain couples TRBV21-1 to TRBJ1-5. TRBV21-1 is a known pseudogene. The CDR3 has 11 residues. The CDR3 is CASSKRQPQHF. The CDR3 DNA sequence: TGTGCCAGCAGCAAACGACAGCCCCAGCATTTT.

The rearrangement uses TRBV6-6 and TRBJ1-1; tentative D call: TRBD1 (6 bases). Germline lookup yields CDR1 MNHNY and CDR2 SVGAGI (reference sequence). V was cut by 6 bases and J by 0 bases, with 17 bases left in between. The CDR3 length is 16 residues. CDR3 DNA sequence: TGTGCCAGCAGCACACGACCTGGACAGATGAACACTGAAGCTTTCTTT. The encoded protein is CASSTRPGQMNTEAFF.

This chain connects TRBV9 to TRBJ1-1, with D uncertain. The V gene lost 0 bases and the J gene lost 1 base, with 7 bases spanning the gap. Germline loops: CDR1 SGDLS, CDR2 YYNGEE. The CDR3 spans 14 residues. CDR3 sequence reads: CASSVGWANTEAFF. The CDR3 DNA reads TGTGCCAGCAGCGTAGGCTGGGCGAACACTGAAGCTTTCTTT.

The rearrangement joins TRBV9 to TRBJ2-7; D is undetermined. Germline loops: CDR1 SGDLS, CDR2 YYNGEE. CDR3 length: 15 residues. V was cut by 2 bases and J by 4 bases, with 16 bases left in between. The CDR3 sequence: CASSVGRSATYEQYF. Written as DNA, the CDR3 is TGTGCCAGCAGCGTCGGCCGCAGTGCGACTTACGAGCAGTACTTC.

The genes are TRBV6-6 and TRBJ1-4; D is undetermined. Germline V gene sequence: CDR1 MNHNY, CDR2 SVGAGI (reference sequence). This CDR3 has 12 amino acids. V lost 0 bases, J lost 12 bases, and 8 bases lay in between. The CDR3 here is CASSYSGSELFF. CDR3 bases: TGTGCCAGCAGTTACTCTGGCAGCGAACTGTTTTTT.

This rearrangement joins TRBV18 to TRBJ2-7; 9 nucleotides agree with TRBD1. J gave up 10 bases and V 6 bases, and 7 bases lay outside the gene matches. The germline V gene has CDR1 KGHSH and CDR2 LQKENI. This CDR3 contains 12 residues. The CDR3 region is CASSAGQGDQYF. The DNA for the CDR3 is TGTGCCAGCTCGGCGGGACAGGGTGATCAGTACTTC. Using reference TRBV18 and TRBJ2-7 for the parts outside the CDR3, the full variable domain is NAGVMQNPRHLVRRRGQEARLRCSPMKGHSHVYWYRQLPEEGLKFMVYLQKENIIDESGMPKERFSAEFPKEGPSILRIQQVVRGDSAAYFCASSAGQGDQYFGPGTRLTVT.

The chain has TRBV18 and TRBJ2-7; no clear D. V lost 4 bases to trimming and J lost 5 bases, with 12 bases between them. This CDR3 spans 13 amino acids. Per the germline V gene, CDR1 is KGHSH and CDR2 is LQKENI. The CDR3 nucleotides read TGTGCCAGCTCACTCAATGGTAGGGACGAGCAGTACTTC. Protein product: CASSLNGRDEQYF.